The rows below give T cell receptor beta chains drawn from one sample of a study of shared clonotypes between healthy human individuals. Using immunoSEQ multiplex PCR, the repertoire was profiled, and TCRdb retains in-frame clones only, with some absent. The top ten hold 0.89% of the sample, which has 1 million to 1.2 million clones, 70% to 85% seen once. Sequenced material: memory CD4+ T cells from PBMCs. Receptor source: a man aged 18-30 years in good health. Some clones in this sample may be carry-over from other donors' samples. CDR3s include the opening cysteine and the closing phenylalanine or tryptophan. A D gene is named only where the DNA matches it firmly. Clone size is shown for a subset of rows, as once, few, many or a class of expanded clone.

d_call: .
v_call: TRBV29-1
j_call: TRBJ1-1
clone_size: few
cdr3_nt: TGCAGCGTTGGAGGATGGCAGGGATTATCGGGGACTGAAGCTTTCTTT
cdr3_aa: CSVGGWQGLSGTEAFF

d_call: .
v_call: TRBV28
j_call: TRBJ2-3
clone_size: .
cdr3_nt: TGTGCCAGCAGTTTAAGCGGAGGGGGTGGGAATACGCAGTATTTT
cdr3_aa: CASSLSGGGGNTQYF

d_call: TRBD2
v_call: TRBV5-1
j_call: TRBJ2-3
clone_size: .
cdr3_nt: TGCGCCAGCAGCTTGGCCGTCAGGACTAGCGATAGTACGCAGTATTTT
cdr3_aa: CASSLAVRTSDSTQYF

d_call: TRBD1
v_call: TRBV5-1
j_call: TRBJ2-1
clone_size: .
cdr3_nt: TGCGCCAGCAGCTTAGGGCCACAGGGGTCCGATGAGCAGTTCTTC
cdr3_aa: CASSLGPQGSDEQFF

d_call: TRBD2
v_call: TRBV27
j_call: TRBJ2-7
clone_size: few
cdr3_nt: TGTGCCAGCAGTTTAAGGCTAGCGGGAGTATCCACCTACGAGCAGTACTTC
cdr3_aa: CASSLRLAGVSTYEQYF

d_call: .
v_call: TRBV7-2
j_call: TRBJ1-1
clone_size: .
cdr3_nt: TGTGCCAGCAGCTTAGCGGCCCGAAGGCGGACGAACACTGAAGCTTTCTTT
cdr3_aa: CASSLAARRRTNTEAFF

d_call: .
v_call: TRBV30
j_call: TRBJ2-1
clone_size: many
cdr3_nt: TGTGCCTGGAGTTTCGGGCACACCTACAATGAGCAGTTCTTC
cdr3_aa: CAWSFGHTYNEQFF

d_call: .
v_call: TRBV7-2
j_call: TRBJ2-5
clone_size: .
cdr3_nt: TGTGCCAGCAGCTTCGATGACTCACGCCAAGAGACCCAGTACTTC
cdr3_aa: CASSFDDSRQETQYF

d_call: .
v_call: TRBV7-9
j_call: TRBJ2-1
clone_size: few
cdr3_nt: TGTGCCAGCAGCTTAAGCTACAATGAGCAGTTCTTC
cdr3_aa: CASSLSYNEQFF

d_call: .
v_call: TRBV18
j_call: TRBJ2-7
clone_size: .
cdr3_nt: TGTGCCAGCTCACCACGGACAGACTCCTACGAGCAGTACTTC
cdr3_aa: CASSPRTDSYEQYF

d_call: TRBD2
v_call: TRBV28
j_call: TRBJ2-1
clone_size: .
cdr3_nt: TGTGCCAGCAAAGCGGGAGCATATGAGCAGTTCTTC
cdr3_aa: CASKAGAYEQFF

d_call: TRBD2
v_call: TRBV2
j_call: TRBJ2-5
clone_size: .
cdr3_nt: TGTGCCAGCAGTCCTCTAGCGGGAGGGAGTGAGACCCAGTACTTC
cdr3_aa: CASSPLAGGSETQYF

d_call: .
v_call: TRBV4-1
j_call: TRBJ1-2
clone_size: few
cdr3_nt: TGCGCCAGCAGCCAAGACTGGCCGGGGGGGTATGGCTACACCTTC
cdr3_aa: CASSQDWPGGYGYTF

d_call: .
v_call: TRBV5-1
j_call: TRBJ2-3
clone_size: .
cdr3_nt: TGCGCCAGCAGCTCAAAGGCGGAAGGCACAGATACGCAGTATTTT
cdr3_aa: CASSSKAEGTDTQYF

d_call: .
v_call: TRBV4-3
j_call: TRBJ2-5
clone_size: .
cdr3_nt: TGCGCCAGCAGCCAAGAGTCAGGGTTGGAGACCCAGTACTTC
cdr3_aa: CASSQESGLETQYF

d_call: .
v_call: TRBV7-9
j_call: TRBJ2-1
clone_size: .
cdr3_nt: TGTGCCAGCAGCTTAGCCGTAACAGCTCATGAGCAGTTCTTC
cdr3_aa: CASSLAVTAHEQFF

d_call: .
v_call: TRBV29-1
j_call: TRBJ2-7
clone_size: .
cdr3_nt: TGCAGCGTTGAATCCGGCAGAGGGCAGTACTTC
cdr3_aa: CSVESGRGQYF

d_call: TRBD2
v_call: TRBV6-5
j_call: TRBJ2-2
clone_size: few
cdr3_nt: TGTGCCACCTCGCGACTAGCGGGAGTCGGGGAGCTGTTTTTT
cdr3_aa: CATSRLAGVGELFF

d_call: TRBD2
v_call: TRBV6-1
j_call: TRBJ2-1
clone_size: few
cdr3_nt: TGTGCCAGCAGTGAATTGAGGGCGGGGGTTAAGTTCTTC
cdr3_aa: CASSELRAGVKFF

d_call: .
v_call: TRBV13
j_call: TRBJ1-1
clone_size: .
cdr3_nt: TGTGCCAGCAGCCCCGGGGTGGACGGGGCTGAAGCTTTCTTT
cdr3_aa: CASSPGVDGAEAFF

d_call: TRBD2
v_call: TRBV4-2
j_call: TRBJ2-7
clone_size: .
cdr3_nt: TGTGCCAGCAGCCAAGATCGGGGACTAGCTCCCCACGAGCAGTACTTC
cdr3_aa: CASSQDRGLAPHEQYF

d_call: TRBD2
v_call: TRBV29-1
j_call: TRBJ2-3
clone_size: .
cdr3_nt: TGCAGCGTTGAAGGCGGGAGCGTAGCTACGCAGTATTTT
cdr3_aa: CSVEGGSVATQYF

d_call: .
v_call: TRBV5-4
j_call: TRBJ2-6
clone_size: .
cdr3_nt: TGTGCCAGCAGCTTGGCCTTTTCTGGGGCCAACGTCCTGACTTTC
cdr3_aa: CASSLAFSGANVLTF

d_call: .
v_call: TRBV2
j_call: TRBJ1-4
clone_size: .
cdr3_nt: TGTGCCAGCACTATAGTCAGGGATGAAAAACTGTTTTTT
cdr3_aa: CASTIVRDEKLFF

d_call: .
v_call: TRBV5-6
j_call: TRBJ1-2
clone_size: few
cdr3_nt: TGTGCCAGCAGTAGGACGAGGGAAAGCGGCTACACCTTC
cdr3_aa: CASSRTRESGYTF

d_call: TRBD2
v_call: TRBV7-9
j_call: TRBJ2-7
clone_size: .
cdr3_nt: TGTGCCAGCAGCTTCCCCGGGACTAGCGGGATGGAGCAGTACTTC
cdr3_aa: CASSFPGTSGMEQYF

d_call: TRBD1
v_call: TRBV6-5
j_call: TRBJ1-2
clone_size: .
cdr3_nt: TGTGCCAGCAGGAACAGGGGGGGAAACTATGGCTACACCTTC
cdr3_aa: CASRNRGGNYGYTF

d_call: .
v_call: TRBV30
j_call: TRBJ2-3
clone_size: .
cdr3_nt: TGTGCCTGGAGTGTAGGGGTAGCGGCAGATACGCAGTATTTT
cdr3_aa: CAWSVGVAADTQYF

d_call: .
v_call: TRBV4-1
j_call: TRBJ1-1
clone_size: few
cdr3_nt: TGCGCCAGCAGCCAAGGGGGGGTGACTGAAGCTTTCTTT
cdr3_aa: CASSQGGVTEAFF

d_call: .
v_call: TRBV6-1
j_call: TRBJ2-7
clone_size: .
cdr3_nt: TGTGCCAGCAGTGAGTTACAGGCCTACGAGCAGTACTTC
cdr3_aa: CASSELQAYEQYF

d_call: .
v_call: TRBV6-5
j_call: TRBJ1-5
clone_size: .
cdr3_nt: TGTGCCAGCAGTTCGAAAGGACATAGCAATCAGCCCCAGCATTTT
cdr3_aa: CASSSKGHSNQPQHF

d_call: TRBD1
v_call: TRBV28
j_call: TRBJ2-7
clone_size: .
cdr3_nt: TGTGCCAGCAGCTCCTGGTTTGGGACAGCATACGAGCAGTACTTC
cdr3_aa: CASSSWFGTAYEQYF

d_call: TRBD1
v_call: TRBV28
j_call: TRBJ2-3
clone_size: .
cdr3_nt: TGTGCCAGCATGGACAGGACCACAGATACGCAGTATTTT
cdr3_aa: CASMDRTTDTQYF

d_call: .
v_call: TRBV9
j_call: TRBJ2-1
clone_size: .
cdr3_nt: TGTGCCAGCAGGGCCACGGGACTCGCACACAATGAGCAGTTCTTC
cdr3_aa: CASRATGLAHNEQFF

d_call: TRBD1
v_call: TRBV30
j_call: TRBJ2-2
clone_size: .
cdr3_nt: TGTGCCTGGAGTGCGCCCGGGACAGGGGTTCCCGGGGAGCTGTTTTTT
cdr3_aa: CAWSAPGTGVPGELFF

d_call: .
v_call: TRBV2
j_call: TRBJ2-2
clone_size: .
cdr3_nt: TGTGCCAGCAGGCCGACTGTGAACACCGGGGAGCTGTTTTTT
cdr3_aa: CASRPTVNTGELFF

d_call: TRBD1
v_call: TRBV5-6
j_call: TRBJ2-7
clone_size: .
cdr3_nt: TGTGCCAGCAGCTTAGTCCTGACAGGGGAGGACGAGCAGTACTTC
cdr3_aa: CASSLVLTGEDEQYF

d_call: TRBD2
v_call: TRBV5-1
j_call: TRBJ2-1
clone_size: once
cdr3_nt: TGCGCCAGCAGCTTTGGGACTAACTCCTACAATGAGCAGTTCTTC
cdr3_aa: CASSFGTNSYNEQFF

d_call: .
v_call: TRBV7-2
j_call: TRBJ2-1
clone_size: .
cdr3_nt: TGTGCCAGCGGATACAGTCATACCTACAATGAGCAGTTCTTC
cdr3_aa: CASGYSHTYNEQFF

d_call: .
v_call: TRBV5-1
j_call: TRBJ2-7
clone_size: .
cdr3_nt: TGCGCCAGCAGTGACCGCGGTCCCCCTCTCAACGAGCAGTACTTC
cdr3_aa: CASSDRGPPLNEQYF

d_call: .
v_call: TRBV2
j_call: TRBJ2-5
clone_size: many
cdr3_nt: TGTGCCAGCGGTTCCCCATCGGAGACCCAGTACTTC
cdr3_aa: CASGSPSETQYF

d_call: TRBD1
v_call: TRBV14
j_call: TRBJ1-2
clone_size: .
cdr3_nt: TGTGCCAGCAGACGGACAGGAAACTATGGCTACACCTTC
cdr3_aa: CASRRTGNYGYTF

d_call: TRBD2
v_call: TRBV5-1
j_call: TRBJ2-1
clone_size: .
cdr3_nt: TGCGCCAGCAGCTTGTCGGCAGGACTAGTATTCGAGCAGTTCTTC
cdr3_aa: CASSLSAGLVFEQFF

d_call: .
v_call: TRBV27
j_call: TRBJ2-7
clone_size: once
cdr3_nt: TGTGCCAGCAGTTTATGGGCCAGCGCCTACGAGCAGTACTTC
cdr3_aa: CASSLWASAYEQYF

d_call: .
v_call: TRBV6-5
j_call: TRBJ1-2
clone_size: .
cdr3_nt: TGTGCCAGCACCTCAGGGTATGGCTACACCTTC
cdr3_aa: CASTSGYGYTF